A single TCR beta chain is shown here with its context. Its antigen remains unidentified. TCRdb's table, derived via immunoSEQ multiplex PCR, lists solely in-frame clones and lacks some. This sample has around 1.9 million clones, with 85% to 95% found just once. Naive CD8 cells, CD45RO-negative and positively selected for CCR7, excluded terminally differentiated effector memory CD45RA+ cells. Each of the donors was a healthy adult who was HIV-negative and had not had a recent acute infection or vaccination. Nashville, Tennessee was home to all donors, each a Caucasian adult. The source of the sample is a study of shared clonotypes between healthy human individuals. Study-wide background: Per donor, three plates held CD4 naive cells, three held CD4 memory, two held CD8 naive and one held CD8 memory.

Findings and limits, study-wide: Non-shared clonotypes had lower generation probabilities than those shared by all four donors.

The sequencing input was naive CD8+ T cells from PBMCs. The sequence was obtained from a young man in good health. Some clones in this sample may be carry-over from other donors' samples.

The DNA for the CDR3 is TGTGCCAGCAGCTTTGAGGAGACCTACGAGCAGTACTTC. Translating it yields CASSFEETYEQYF. The rearrangement uses TRBV13 and TRBJ2-7; D not resolved. In germline, CDR1 is PRHDT, CDR2 FYEKMQ (reference sequence). The CDR3 is 13 residues long. Trimming cost V 3 bases and J 2 bases, with 8 bases left between them.